This T cell receptor beta chain was profiled in a study of blood T cell repertoires in COVID-19 (dated by TCRdb to the early 2020s). With regard to the full study: Samples covering the acute and convalescent phases of COVID-19 were provided by collaborators in the United States, Italy and Spain. The material from the prospective study consisted of cDNA or gDNA derived from T cells, B-cell-depleted T cells, or PBMCs. Deeply sampled blood TCRbeta repertoires from subjects exposed to, actively infected with, or recovered from COVID-19 were included in the dataset. The samples were drawn from two sources: the first 160 participants of the ongoing ImmuneRACE study, and 1,000 to 1,500 subjects contributed by 6 global collaborators. Where available, HLA class I and class II types were taken from metadata supplied by the sample provider and were not determined by assay-based typing. A de-identified subject ID, COVID-19 status, age in years and sex were almost always included in the sample metadata. The repertoires were released in a freely available public database intended as a resource for research on the immune response to SARS-CoV-2.

Each collaborating institution followed its own protocols to collect whole blood in K2EDTA tubes. Collaborator samples were shipped for TCRbeta analysis as frozen whole blood, isolated PBMCs, or DNA extracted from either sample type. What the authors observed across the whole study: Clinical and demographic metadata were provided uncurated, with the amount varying by source and participant.

TCRbeta CDR3 regions were amplified from genomic DNA by means of the immunoSEQ Assay, a bias-controlled multiplex PCR. The original methods were these. Nucleated cell counts per sample were estimated from amplification of reference gene primers within the assay. Sequence reads were collapsed and filtered to measure the absolute abundance of every unique TCRbeta CDR3 rearrangement. Productive Simpson clonality was computed per sample as the square root of Simpson's diversity index over productive rearrangements. The table comes from immuneACCESS by way of TCRdb, which keeps in-frame sequences with V and J called. Part of the clones is missing from these tables; in studies checked, under half for an unresolved V gene and the rest for unknown reasons. V and J calls and clone size are as listed in that table; D and trimming were resolved from the DNA. Counted in this sample were approximately 270,000 clones; approximately 86% of them appeared once. The leading ten clones occupy about 8.6% of the sample.

Reading from cysteine to phenylalanine, the CDR3 counts 13 amino acids. Of the read, only the CDR3 DNA is kept; its 39 bases are in frame from base 1. The V end loses 4 bases and the J end loses 2 bases, and a stretch of 9 bases separates them. According to the germline V gene, CDR1 reads SGHRS and CDR2 reads YFSETQ. This clone has more than one count but fewer than ten. Its antigen is currently not known. No per-base quality is available; no much larger clone lies one base away. The receptor comes from a man between 35 and 55 years old with active or convalescent COVID-19. Recombination linked TRBV5-1 to TRBJ1-1; perhaps TRBD1 is the D gene, with 6 bases matching. Sequenced input: peripheral blood. The encoded CDR3 is CASSQQGNTEAFF. The DNA sequence is TGCGCCAGCAGCCAACAGGGCAACACTGAAGCTTTCTTT.